These 32 T cell receptor beta chains were sequenced from one sample in a study of cytomegalovirus exposure and HLA in healthy donors. The PCR made use of 60 Vbeta and 13 Jbeta primers. Clones were read by immunoSEQ multiplex PCR, and TCRdb kept only the in-frame ones, dropping some. The table has more than 80,000 clones, about two thirds seen once; the top ten hold 2.5% to 3.5%. The sequenced sample was PBMCs. Receptors originate from a female donor in good health and CMV-seronegative.

V is TRBV2 and J is TRBJ1-2; maybe TRBD1 (6 bases). The CDR3 consists of 15 residues. Germline values: CDR1 SNHLY, CDR2 FYNNEI. V was shortened by 6 bases and J by 6 bases, with 20 bases between the two germline ends. CDR3 amino acids: CASSPSDRFQNGYTF. The DNA of the CDR3 is TGTGCCAGCAGCCCCTCAGACAGGTTTCAGAATGGCTACACCTTC. Full variable domain (outside the CDR3, taken from reference TRBV2 and TRBJ1-2): EPEVTQTPSHQVTQMGQEVILRCVPISNHLYFYWYRQILGQKVEFLVSFYNNEISEKSEIFDDQFSVERPDGSNFTLKIRSTKLEDSAMYFCASSPSDRFQNGYTFGSGTRLTVV.

The rearrangement joins TRBV27 to TRBJ2-3, with 7 bases matching TRBD2. Germline V gene data show CDR1 as MNHEY and CDR2 as SMNVEV (reference sequence). This CDR3 is built from 18 residues. V trimming: 1 base; J trimming: 1 base; junction bases outside the gene matches: 11. The chain's CDR3 is CASSLCAIGGSCTDTQYF. In DNA form, the CDR3 reads TGTGCCAGCAGTTTATGTGCAATTGGCGGGAGTTGCACAGATACGCAGTATTTT.

The chain employs TRBV14 and TRBJ1-2; D is unresolved. CDR3 length: 14 residues. Trimming took 4 bases from V and 4 from J, leaving 13 bases between them. The germline V gene encodes CDR1 SGHDN and CDR2 FVKESK. The CDR3 region has the DNA TGTGCCAGCAGCCCCTGGGAGAACCTCTATGGCTACACCTTC. It encodes CASSPWENLYGYTF.

V usage is TRBV5-4 and J usage is TRBJ2-7, with 8 bases fitting TRBD2. The CDR3 sequence is 14 residues long. Trimming cost V 2 bases and J 7 bases; bases outside gene matches: 8. From germline, CDR1 is SGHNT and CDR2 YYREEE (reference sequence). Here the CDR3 DNA reads TGTGCCAGCAGCTTTAGTAGCGGGGACTCTGAGCAGTACTTC. Its translation is CASSFSSGDSEQYF.

The chain carries TRBV19 and TRBJ1-1, with D perhaps TRBD1 (5 bases). Looked up from germline, CDR1 is LNHDA and CDR2 is SQIVND (reference sequence). Trimming stripped 3 bases from V and 5 bases from J, with 13 bases between. The CDR3 has 14 residues. The CDR3 protein is CASSITGTGTEAFF. In DNA, the CDR3 is TGTGCCAGTAGTATCACAGGTACAGGTACTGAAGCTTTCTTT.

Note on this clone: At one end, the junction sequence differs from germline, possibly due to a read error. This chain links TRBV7-9 with TRBJ1-5, with D uncertain. The length of the CDR3 is 12 residues. Looked up from germline, CDR1 is SEHNR and CDR2 is FQNEAQ (reference sequence). CDR3 region: CSSGQVGQPQHF. CDR3 DNA sequence: TGTTCCAGCGGTCAGGTCGGTCAGCCCCAGCATTTT.

The chain combines TRBV7-2 with TRBJ2-7, with D tentatively TRBD2 (6 bases). This CDR3 comprises 15 residues. Germline lookup yields CDR1 SGHTA and CDR2 FQGNSA. V was clipped by 1 base and J by 1 base, with 11 bases between them. The CDR3 protein is CASSLVGGDSYEQYF. The CDR3 DNA reads TGTGCCAGCAGCTTAGTAGGCGGGGATTCCTACGAGCAGTACTTC.

The chain carries TRBV7-6 and TRBJ2-1, with a possible D match to TRBD2 (5 bases). The germline gives CDR1 SGHVS, CDR2 FNYEAQ. V was shortened by 1 base and J by 5 bases, with 9 bases between the two germline ends. The CDR3 spans 14 residues. The CDR3 DNA reads TGTGCCAGCAGCTTAGGTAGCGTGGACAATGAGCAGTTCTTC. This codes for CASSLGSVDNEQFF. Based on the CDR3 plus reference TRBV7-6 and TRBJ2-1, the full variable domain is GAGVSQSPRYKVTKRGQDVALRCDPISGHVSLYWYRQALGQGPEFLTYFNYEAQQDKSGLPNDRFSAERPEGSISTLTIQRTEQRDSAMYRCASSLGSVDNEQFFGPGTRLTVL.

The rearrangement joins TRBV10-3 to TRBJ2-5; weak D call: TRBD2 (5 bases). Germline V gene lookup returns CDR1 ENHRY and CDR2 SYGVKD. Trimming cost V 4 bases and J 2 bases, with 8 bases left between them. The CDR3 length is 13 residues. The CDR3 region has the DNA TGTGCCATCAGTGCGAGGGAACAAGAGACCCAGTACTTC. Amino acids: CAISAREQETQYF.

The chain recombines TRBV19 with TRBJ2-7; TRBD2 aligns across 9 bases. V lost 5 bases to trimming and J lost 5 bases; unmatched junction nucleotides: 4. The CDR3 consists of 13 residues. Germline V gene data show CDR1 as LNHDA and CDR2 as SQIVND (reference sequence). The DNA of the CDR3 is TGTGCCAGTAGTGAGTTAGCGGGAGACGAGCAGTACTTC. Translated, it gives CASSELAGDEQYF.

The chain recombines TRBV5-1 with TRBJ2-2, with D perhaps TRBD1 (6 bases). The CDR3 spans 15 residues. Deletions cut 0 bases from V and 3 bases from J, with 9 bases between. In germline, CDR1 is SGHRS, CDR2 YFSETQ. The CDR3 region is CASSLAGDHTGELFF. For the CDR3, the DNA is TGCGCCAGCAGCTTGGCAGGGGACCACACCGGGGAGCTGTTTTTT.

The chain carries TRBV4-1 and TRBJ2-7, with 8 bases fitting TRBD2. Germline V gene lookup returns CDR1 MGHRA and CDR2 YSYEKL. The CDR3 contains 14 residues. V was clipped by 4 bases and J by 0 bases; unmatched bases: 2. The CDR3 loop is CASSPGTSSYEQYF. The DNA of the CDR3 is TGCGCCAGCAGCCCAGGGACTAGCTCCTACGAGCAGTACTTC.

The rearrangement links TRBV11-2 to TRBJ2-2; a weak D match, TRBD2 (6 bases). Trimming removed 5 bases at V and 2 bases at J, with 12 bases between. The CDR3 consists of 15 residues. CDR1 is SGHAT and CDR2 is FQNNGV in the germline V gene. The CDR3 region has the DNA TGTGCCAGCAGCCCCACCGGGACTAACACCGGGGAGCTGTTTTTT. This encodes CASSPTGTNTGELFF.

V usage is TRBV7-9 and J usage is TRBJ1-2; 9 nucleotides align to TRBD1. The CDR3 is 17 amino acids. Germline V gives CDR1 SEHNR, CDR2 FQNEAQ (reference sequence). The J segment lost 9 bases and the V segment lost 5 bases, leaving 19 bases of the junction unmatched. The CDR3 here is CASSPSKIWDRAGSYTF. The CDR3 bases are TGTGCCAGCAGCCCATCCAAGATATGGGACAGGGCGGGTAGCTACACCTTC.

This clone was detected once. The chain links TRBV25-1 to TRBJ2-5; TRBD1 matches 8 bases. CDR3 length: 12 residues. Germline CDR1 reads MGHDK; CDR2 reads SYGVNS. The trim removed 8 bases at V and 4 bases at J, leaving 3 bases unmatched. The CDR3 reads CASSGGGETQYF. The CDR3 region has the DNA TGTGCCAGCTCAGGGGGCGGAGAGACCCAGTACTTC.

This clone was seen more than once but under ten times. The chain links TRBV19 to TRBJ1-4, with D uncertain. Trimming cost V 1 base and J 7 bases, with 4 bases left between them. CDR1 and CDR2 from the germline V gene are LNHDA and SQIVND (reference sequence). The CDR3 extends over 12 amino acids. CDR3 sequence (DNA): TGTGCCAGTAGTATAGGCGGTGAAAAACTGTTTTTT. Translated, it gives CASSIGGEKLFF.

This chain links TRBV6-5 with TRBJ1-1, with TRBD1 identical over 8 bases. The germline gives CDR1 MNHEY, CDR2 SVGAGI. V lost 6 bases to trimming and J lost 10 bases; unmatched junction nucleotides: 7. This CDR3 is built from 12 residues. CDR3 bases: TGTGCCAGCAGCCGCCGGACAGGGCCAGCTTTCTTT. Encoded protein: CASSRRTGPAFF.

This rearrangement joins TRBV6-6 to TRBJ1-5; the match to TRBD1 covers 8 bases. V was pared by 5 bases and J by 4 bases, with 1 base of the junction left unmatched. Looked up from germline, CDR1 is MNHNY and CDR2 is SVGAGI (reference sequence). CDR3 length: 13 amino acids. As DNA, the CDR3 is TGTGCCAGCAGTAGGACAGGGAATCAGCCCCAGCATTTT. Protein sequence: CASSRTGNQPQHF.

The chain is built from TRBV27 and TRBJ2-7, with D perhaps TRBD2 (5 bases). V was pared by 6 bases and J by 3 bases, with 18 bases between. The CDR3 length is 15 residues. The V gene's germline CDR1 is MNHEY and CDR2 SMNVEV (reference sequence). The DNA of the CDR3 is TGTGCCAGCAGCGACCCGGGGAGACTCTACTACGAGCAGTACTTC. Translated: CASSDPGRLYYEQYF.

This clone was counted a single time. This chain uses TRBV20-1 with TRBJ2-5, with a weak D call TRBD2 (5 bases). The CDR3 is made up of 11 amino acids. Germline assignment: CDR1 DFQATT and CDR2 SNEGSKA (reference sequence). CDR3 protein: CGSQYQETQYF. The CDR3 DNA is TGCGGGAGCCAGTACCAAGAGACCCAGTACTTC.

This clone was counted between two and nine times. The chain has TRBV10-3 and TRBJ1-1; perhaps TRBD1 as D (6 bases). This CDR3 is built from 14 residues. The V end lost 4 bases, the J end lost 5 bases, and 14 bases lay between the germline ends. The germline V gene encodes CDR1 ENHRY and CDR2 SYGVKD. DNA for the CDR3: TGTGCCATCAGTGTTGGGGGCGGTGGAACTGAAGCTTTCTTT. Residues: CAISVGGGGTEAFF.

This clone was detected a few times. The chain joins TRBV19 to TRBJ2-3; 14 bases are shared with TRBD2. The CDR3 sequence is 17 residues long. V shed 9 bases and J 1 base; nucleotides not matched to a gene: 9. CDR1 LNHDA and CDR2 SQIVND come from the germline V gene (reference sequence). The CDR3 loop reads CASKTGTSGSGTDTQYF. CDR3 coding DNA: TGTGCCAGCAAAACCGGGACTAGCGGGAGTGGCACAGATACGCAGTATTTT.

The sample holds one count of this clone. The chain has TRBV7-2 and TRBJ2-7; TRBD2 matches 7 bases. J lost 0 bases, V lost 1 base, and 6 bases had no gene match. In germline, CDR1 is SGHTA, CDR2 FQGNSA. This CDR3 contains 16 residues. As DNA, the CDR3 is TGTGCCAGCAGCTTAGGCGGCGGGAGCCCCTCCTACGAGCAGTACTTC. The encoded protein is CASSLGGGSPSYEQYF.

The chain carries TRBV29-1 and TRBJ2-1; the match to TRBD2 covers 9 bases. The CDR3 is 16 amino acids. Germline V gene lookup returns CDR1 SQVTM and CDR2 ANQGSEA. Losses at the gene ends were 0 bases for V and 5 bases for J; bases not matched to a gene: 8. The DNA for the CDR3 is TGCAGCGTTGAAGAGGCAGGGACTAGCAGGGACAATGAGCAGTTCTTC. This translates into CSVEEAGTSRDNEQFF.

The V gene is TRBV14, the J gene TRBJ1-3; no definite D call. Germline V CDR1 and CDR2: SGHDN, FVKESK. The CDR3 totals 15 residues. V was trimmed by 0 bases and J by 13 bases, leaving 19 bases between them. The CDR3 region is CASSQDLFPLGEIYF. The CDR3 bases are TGTGCCAGCAGCCAAGACTTGTTCCCGCTCGGAGAGATATATTTT. The full variable domain, in which reference TRBV14 and TRBJ1-3 provide the parts outside the CDR3, is EAGVTQFPSHSVIEKGQTVTLRCDPISGHDNLYWYRRVMGKEIKFLLHFVKESKQDESGMPNNRFLAERTGGTYSTLKVQPAELEDSGVYFCASSQDLFPLGEIYFGEGSWLTVV.

The rearrangement joins TRBV7-8 to TRBJ2-7, with a tentative D call TRBD2 (6 bases). V lost 1 base to trimming and J lost 1 base, with 20 bases between them. This CDR3 comprises 18 residues. CDR1 SGHVS and CDR2 FQNEAQ come from the germline V gene. The CDR3 coding sequence is TGTGCCAGCAGCTTAGGCGCGGGAAACTTGAGGCCATCCTACGAGCAGTACTTC. Encoded protein: CASSLGAGNLRPSYEQYF. Using reference TRBV7-8 and TRBJ2-7 for the parts outside the CDR3, the full variable domain is GAGVSQSPRYKVAKRGQDVALRCDPISGHVSLFWYQQALGQGPEFLTYFQNEAQLDKSGLPSDRFFAERPEGSVSTLKIQRTQQEDSAVYLCASSLGAGNLRPSYEQYFGPGTRLTVT.

The chain is built from TRBV7-9 and TRBJ2-5; no clear D gene. Germline CDR1 reads SEHNR; CDR2 reads FQNEAQ (reference sequence). V was trimmed by 8 bases and J by 1 base, leaving 8 bases between them. The CDR3 is 12 residues long. The CDR3 DNA follows: TGTGCCAGCCCGTTTGTCCAAGAGACCCAGTACTTC. Translation gives CASPFVQETQYF.

This sequence joins TRBV19 and TRBJ2-3; the match to TRBD1 covers 10 bases. CDR3 length equals 16 residues. Germline CDR1 reads LNHDA; CDR2 reads SQIVND (reference sequence). With 8 bases clipped from V and 3 bases from J, the junction kept 11 bases outside the gene matches. The CDR3 loop reads CASGKRTGGDTDTQYF. The CDR3 DNA is TGTGCCAGTGGGAAAAGGACAGGGGGAGATACAGATACGCAGTATTTT.

A single count supports this clone. This chain uses TRBV18 with TRBJ2-7; weak D call: TRBD2 (6 bases). Trimming took off 6 bases at V and 3 bases at J, with 21 bases between the two ends. There are 16 residues in the CDR3. Germline values: CDR1 KGHSH, CDR2 LQKENI. CDR3 protein: CASSLIPTGLLYEQYF. CDR3 nucleotide sequence: TGTGCCAGCTCCCTTATCCCGACGGGACTCCTCTACGAGCAGTACTTC.

This rearrangement joins TRBV5-1 to TRBJ2-7; 11 bases agree with TRBD2. Germline V gene data show CDR1 as SGHRS and CDR2 as YFSETQ. The CDR3 covers 16 residues. The V gene end was trimmed by 4 bases and the J gene end by 2 bases; junction bases not matched to a gene: 8. The DNA of the CDR3 is TGCGCCAGCAGCCCATTAGCGGGAGGGGCCCCCTACGAGCAGTACTTC. It translates to CASSPLAGGAPYEQYF.

The chain joins TRBV19 to TRBJ1-1; no clear D gene. The CDR3 runs 12 residues. Per germline, CDR1 LNHDA and CDR2 SQIVND (reference sequence). Trimming took off 1 base at V and 9 bases at J, with 9 bases between the two ends. The CDR3 DNA follows: TGTGCCAGTAGTATAGGAGGGTCCAAAGCTTTCTTT. This codes for CASSIGGSKAFF.

The J gene is TRBJ2-7, the V gene TRBV10-1; tentatively, D is TRBD1 (6 bases). Looked up from germline, CDR1 is WNHNN and CDR2 is SYGVQD (reference sequence). The CDR3 sequence is 14 residues long. Trimming pared 4 bases from V and 3 bases from J, leaving 13 bases between. CDR3: CASSANRARYEQYF. As DNA, the CDR3 is TGCGCCAGCAGTGCAAACAGGGCACGCTACGAGCAGTACTTC.